The clone carrying this T cell receptor (beta chain) was observed a single time. These data come from a study of blood T cell repertoires in COVID-19. Study as a whole: T cells, B-cell-depleted T cells, or PBMCs supplied cDNA or gDNA.

V shed 5 bases and J 1 base; nucleotides not matched to a gene: 14. This CDR3 has 19 residues. Germline values: CDR1 PRHDT, CDR2 FYEKMQ (reference sequence). In the source study's methods: The assay estimated nucleated cells by amplifying reference gene primers. Using immunoSEQ multiplex PCR, the repertoire was profiled, and TCRdb retains in-frame clones only, with some absent. V, J and clone size derive from that table, while D and trimming were established from the DNA sequence. The sample holds approximately 82,000 clones, about four fifths seen once. Sequencing input: peripheral blood. The chain uses TRBV13 and TRBJ2-1; TRBD1 agrees at 10 bases. The clonotype was recovered from a woman in her sixties or seventies with acute or convalescent COVID-19. DNA of the CDR3: TGTGCCAGCAGCCTTGGGACAGGGGATACACCAATGTCCTACAATGAGCAGTTCTTC. This translates into CASSLGTGDTPMSYNEQFF.